This section outlines one T cell receptor (beta chain) sequence together with its context. This sample is drawn from a study of blood T cell repertoires in COVID-19. Study information: The United States, Italy and Spain were the sources of the acute and convalescent COVID-19 samples. Sample material is recorded as cDNA or gDNA derived from T cells, B-cell-depleted T cells, or PBMCs.

Germline lookup yields CDR1 MNHEY and CDR2 SVGAGI. The trim removed 5 bases at V and 7 bases at J, leaving 6 bases unmatched. The CDR3 runs to 15 residues. In the original analysis: Quantification of nucleated cells was approximated via reference gene primer amplification. Method: immunoSEQ multiplex PCR; TCRdb's copy keeps in-frame clones and lacks some. V and J calls and clone size are those listed in that table; D and trimming were worked out from the DNA. The profile covers a few hundred thousand clones, with roughly 90% appearing a single time and about 2.3% taken by the ten largest. What was sequenced was peripheral blood. The origin of this receptor is a man younger than 35 with active or convalescent COVID-19. The genes are TRBV6-5 and TRBJ1-6, with 9 positions matching TRBD1. CDR3 residues: CASSPRQGGNSPLHF. The CDR3 DNA is TGTGCCAGCAGTCCAAGACAGGGGGGGAATTCACCCCTCCACTTT.